The rows below give T cell receptor beta chains drawn from one sample of a study of CD8 T cells in ankylosing spondylitis. TCRdb ran MiXCR on the 5' RACE reads and lists one entry per CDR3 protein. The sample consists of roughly 240,000 distinct CDR3 sequences, roughly 8.2% of them appearing once. The sequenced sample consisted of blood, either unsorted or a sorted T cell fraction (not recorded which). The receptors shown here come from a female donor with ankylosing spondylitis or in good health (not recorded which). Each CDR3 is given with its conserved first and last residue. D genes are given only for firm matches. Only part of the rows carry a size: once, few, many, or a class if the clone is expanded.

clone_size,d_call,v_call,j_call,cdr3_aa,cdr3_nt
many,.,TRBV27,TRBJ2-1,CASSLTRSSYNEQFF,TGTGCCAGCAGTTTGACCCGGAGCTCCTACAATGAGCAGTTCTTC
many,.,TRBV4-2,TRBJ2-3,CASSQEGRPSTDTQYF,TGTGCCAGCAGCCAAGAGGGGCGGCCTAGCACAGATACGCAGTATTTT
many,.,TRBV5-1,TRBJ2-1,CASSLERAPYNEQFF,TGCGCCAGCAGCCTCGAGCGGGCACCTTACAATGAGCAGTTCTTC
many,.,TRBV5-1,TRBJ1-4,CASSLEGLTNEKLFF,TGCGCCAGCAGCCTGGAGGGGTTAACTAATGAAAAACTGTTTTTT
many,TRBD1,TRBV2,TRBJ2-3,CASSWDRDFTSTDTQYF,TGTGCCAGCAGTTGGGACAGGGACTTTACTAGCACAGATACGCAGTATTTT
many,.,TRBV20-1,TRBJ2-2,CSARSALQGTGELFF,TGCAGTGCTAGGAGTGCCCTTCAGGGAACCGGGGAGCTGTTTTTT
many,TRBD2,TRBV6-5,TRBJ2-5,CASSYGGESQETQYF,TGTGCCAGCAGTTATGGGGGGGAGAGTCAAGAGACCCAGTACTTC
.,.,TRBV6-1,TRBJ2-1,CASIDGRPSSYNEQFF,TGTGCCAGCATCGACGGGAGACCCAGCTCCTACAATGAGCAGTTCTTC
many,TRBD1,TRBV3-1,TRBJ2-7,CASSEWTGYEQYF,TGTGCCAGCAGCGAATGGACAGGGTACGAGCAGTACTTC
many,TRBD1,TRBV11-2,TRBJ1-6,CASSLTPGGGGSPLHF,TGTGCCAGCAGCTTAACGCCAGGGGGTGGGGGGTCACCCCTCCACTTT
many,.,TRBV29-1,TRBJ1-2,CSVEIEYGYTF,TGCAGCGTTGAGATTGAGTATGGCTACACCTTC
many,TRBD1,TRBV20-1,TRBJ1-5,CSAQQGAVQPQHF,TGCAGTGCTCAACAGGGGGCGGTTCAGCCCCAGCATTTT
many,TRBD2,TRBV20-1,TRBJ2-7,CSARDYGSSGRYYEQYF,TGCAGTGCTAGAGACTACGGCAGTAGCGGGAGGTACTACGAGCAGTACTTC
many,.,TRBV12-3/TRBV12-4,TRBJ1-1,CASSHTEAFF,TGTGCCAGCAGTCACACTGAAGCTTTCTTT
many,.,TRBV20-1,TRBJ2-1,CSAKQLSSYNEQFF,TGCAGTGCTAAGCAGCTCAGCTCCTACAATGAGCAGTTCTTC
many,TRBD1,TRBV9,TRBJ2-2,CASSVVQGLGTGELFF,TGTGCCAGCAGCGTAGTACAGGGGTTAGGCACCGGGGAGCTGTTTTTT
many,.,TRBV6-5,TRBJ1-5,CASSLWGGRQPQHF,TGTGCCAGCAGTTTATGGGGGGGCAGACAGCCCCAGCATTTT
many,TRBD2,TRBV28,TRBJ2-3,CASSRGLAGLTDTQYF,TGTGCCAGCAGCCGGGGACTAGCGGGGCTCACAGATACGCAGTATTTT
many,TRBD1,TRBV20-1,TRBJ1-1,CSAQREGAGTEAFF,TGCAGTGCCCAACGGGAGGGGGCGGGCACTGAAGCTTTCTTT
many,.,TRBV29-1,TRBJ2-7,CSGGVENEQYF,TGCAGCGGGGGGGTGGAAAACGAGCAGTACTTC
many,TRBD2,TRBV20-1,TRBJ2-5,CSAPRGGQETQYF,TGCAGTGCTCCCCGCGGGGGTCAAGAGACCCAGTACTTC
many,.,TRBV10-3,TRBJ1-6,CAISLQGEASPLHF,TGTGCCATCAGCTTACAGGGCGAGGCTTCACCCCTCCACTTT
few,TRBD2,TRBV12-3/TRBV12-4,TRBJ2-3,CASSEQGLAGDTQYF,TGTGCCAGCAGTGAACAGGGCCTAGCGGGAGATACGCAGTATTTT
many,TRBD1,TRBV25-1,TRBJ1-1,CASSPDRDWEAFF,TGTGCCAGCAGTCCCGACAGGGATTGGGAAGCTTTCTTT
few,.,TRBV6-1,TRBJ2-1,CASSHGPSFDNEQFF,TGTGCCAGCAGTCATGGGCCGTCCTTTGACAATGAGCAGTTCTTC
few,.,TRBV4-2,TRBJ2-5,CASSQGGPGQETQYF,TGTGCCAGCAGCCAGGGCGGCCCGGGGCAAGAGACCCAGTACTTC
many,.,TRBV10-3,TRBJ2-5,CAISYQGQETQYF,TGTGCCATCAGCTATCAGGGACAAGAGACCCAGTACTTC
many,TRBD2,TRBV7-2,TRBJ2-5,CASSSNLAGEETQYF,TGTGCCAGCAGCTCAAACTTAGCGGGAGAGGAGACCCAGTACTTC
many,TRBD2,TRBV2,TRBJ2-3,CASSSGAGGFTDTQYF,TGTGCCAGCAGTTCAGGAGCGGGAGGGTTCACAGATACGCAGTATTTT
many,.,TRBV5-1,TRBJ2-7,CASSLGEPLSSYEQYF,TGCGCCAGCAGCTTAGGGGAACCACTGAGCTCCTACGAGCAGTACTTC
once,.,TRBV6-1,TRBJ2-7,CASSETSGVGEHYF,TGTGCCAGCAGTGAAACTTCAGGGGTCGGCGAGCACTACTTC
many,.,TRBV10-3,TRBJ1-2,CAISNPEPGARGYTF,TGTGCCATCAGTAACCCCGAACCGGGCGCGAGAGGCTACACCTTC
many,TRBD1,TRBV28,TRBJ1-2,CASTKPTGDPLSSNYGYTF,TGTGCCAGCACAAAACCAACAGGGGATCCCCTCTCTTCTAACTATGGCTACACCTTC
many,.,TRBV7-8,TRBJ2-1,CASSSLVYNEQFF,TGTGCCAGCAGCTCTCTAGTCTACAATGAGCAGTTCTTC
many,.,TRBV20-1,TRBJ1-6,CSARPGSPLHF,TGCAGTGCTAGACCAGGTTCACCCCTCCACTTT
many,.,TRBV5-1,TRBJ1-2,CASSGGQEGYTF,TGCGCCAGCAGCGGGGGGCAGGAGGGCTACACCTTC
.,TRBD2,TRBV7-9,TRBJ2-1,CASIPPRGLAGYNEQFF,TGTGCCAGCATCCCCCCCCGAGGACTAGCGGGCTACAATGAGCAGTTCTTC
many,.,TRBV4-3,TRBJ1-2,CASSQEIKGKVYGYTF,TGCGCCAGCAGCCAAGAGATCAAGGGGAAAGTCTATGGCTACACCTTC
.,.,TRBV30,TRBJ2-1,CAWTEQFLGEQFF,TGTGCCTGGACGGAACAGTTCCTTGGAGAGCAGTTCTTC
few,.,TRBV5-1,TRBJ2-5,CASTQGQQETQYF,TGCGCCAGCACCCAGGGACAACAAGAGACCCAGTACTTC
few,TRBD1,TRBV6-2/TRBV6-3,TRBJ1-1,CATIRGGGSEAFF,TGTGCCACCATCAGGGGGGGGGGTTCGGAAGCTTTCTTT
few,.,TRBV6-1,TRBJ2-5,CASSELIQGETQYF,TGTGCCAGCAGTGAATTGATACAAGGGGAGACCCAGTACTTC
.,TRBD1,TRBV30,TRBJ1-2,CAWSVGGANVYGYTF,TGTGCCTGGAGTGTAGGGGGCGCTAACGTCTATGGCTACACCTTC